In its sample, the clone carrying this TCR beta chain was seen a few times. Antigen specificity is unknown. Documented time point: week 5, during vaccination. Alongside topical imiquimod, each dose of vaccine comprised 300 ug of mutant IDH1 20-mer peptide. The sample is drawn from a study of a mutant IDH1 vaccine in newly diagnosed glioma. Study-level information: During weeks 1, 3, 5, 7, 11, 15, 19 and 23, patients received eight vaccinations. Initiation of the vaccine course occurred 4-6 weeks after radiotherapy alone, or alongside temozolomide cycles.

Generated by immunoSEQ multiplex PCR, the TCRdb table keeps only in-frame clones and is missing some. The sample shows 53,000 or so clones, around 78% of them seen only once. The V gene lost 7 bases and the J gene lost 0 bases, with 18 bases spanning the gap. The V gene's germline CDR1 is GTSNPN and CDR2 SVGIG (reference sequence). CDR3 length: 15 residues. The sequencing used PBMCs, collected from a glioma patient whose treatment included an IDH1 peptide vaccine. The clonotype was recovered from a middle-aged man with glioma. The V and J genes are TRBV30 and TRBJ1-1; maybe TRBD1 (5 bases). The CDR3 DNA follows: TGTGCCTACAACCGGGGACGGCACATGAACACTGAAGCTTTCTTT. It is translated as CAYNRGRHMNTEAFF.